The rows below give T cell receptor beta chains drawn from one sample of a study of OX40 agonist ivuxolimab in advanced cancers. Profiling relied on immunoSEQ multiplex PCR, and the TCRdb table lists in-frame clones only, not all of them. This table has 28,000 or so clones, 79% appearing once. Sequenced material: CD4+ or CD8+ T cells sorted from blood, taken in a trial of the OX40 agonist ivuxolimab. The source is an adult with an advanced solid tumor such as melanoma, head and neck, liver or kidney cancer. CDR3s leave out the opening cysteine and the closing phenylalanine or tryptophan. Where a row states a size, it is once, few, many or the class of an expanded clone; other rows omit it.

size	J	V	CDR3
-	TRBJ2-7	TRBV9	ASSGRDRSYEQY
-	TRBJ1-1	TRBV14	ASSLQGTEAF
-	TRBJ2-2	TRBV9	ASSPGTSGGTGELF
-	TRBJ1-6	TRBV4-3	ASSQAFGDYNSPLH
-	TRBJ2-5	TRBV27	ASSSMEETQY
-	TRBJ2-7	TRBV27	ASSSLASGSEQY
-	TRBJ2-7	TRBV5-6	ASSLGLALSNEQY
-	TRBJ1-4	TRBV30	AWAQGSNEKLF
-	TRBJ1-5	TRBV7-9	ASSSPGDQPQH
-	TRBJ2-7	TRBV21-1	ASSKALSSEPKEQY
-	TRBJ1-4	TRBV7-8	ASSLEDRAVLTNEKLF
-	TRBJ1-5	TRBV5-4	ASSSWEKGNQPQH
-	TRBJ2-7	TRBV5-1	ASSFQWGTIYEQY
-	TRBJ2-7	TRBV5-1	ASSFYGITYEQY
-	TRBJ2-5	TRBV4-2	ASSPRLEGWETQY
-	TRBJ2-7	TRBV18	ASSPGRYEQY
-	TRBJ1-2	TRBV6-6	ASSDPTQGGGYT
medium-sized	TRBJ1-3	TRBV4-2	ASSLGTYSSSGNTIY
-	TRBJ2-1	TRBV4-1	ASSQRREGLLNEQF
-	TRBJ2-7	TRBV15	ATREGAGASKTYEQY
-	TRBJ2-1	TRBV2	ASSEGLQPYNEQF
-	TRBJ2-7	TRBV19	ASSSGGGSYEQY
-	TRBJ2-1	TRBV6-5	ASRAGDEQF
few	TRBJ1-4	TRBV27	ASSLWGAAADNEKLF
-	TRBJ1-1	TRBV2	ASSEVGTEAF
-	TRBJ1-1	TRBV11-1	ASSFGRGGEAF